This entry lists 4 T cell receptor beta chains sequenced from one sample in a study of blood T cell repertoires in COVID-19. This table comes from immunoSEQ multiplex PCR, and its TCRdb copy is limited to in-frame clones, with some not included. This sample has roughly 200,000 clones; around 82% occur once, and the top ten carry roughly 5%. Sequencing was carried out using PBMCs or T cells enriched from blood (not recorded which). These TCRs come from a woman aged 60-75 years with acute COVID-19.

This rearrangement joins TRBV5-1 to TRBJ1-4; TRBD1 might be the D (5 bases). This CDR3 contains 13 residues. Deletions cut 5 bases from V and 8 bases from J, with 13 bases between. CDR1 is SGHRS and CDR2 is YFSETQ in the germline V gene. The CDR3 sequence: CASREGTTEKLFF. The CDR3 DNA sequence: TGCGCCAGCAGGGAGGGGACGACCGAAAAACTGTTTTTT.

J is TRBJ2-5 and V is TRBV4-3; 11 nucleotides align to TRBD1. Germline V gene sequence: CDR1 LGHNA, CDR2 YSLEER. V was pared by 1 base and J by 5 bases, with 3 bases of the junction left unmatched. The CDR3 contains 15 residues. The CDR3 DNA sequence: TGCGCCAGCAGCCAAGGGGACAGGGGGGGGGAGACCCAGTACTTC. Its translation is CASSQGDRGGETQYF.

The rearrangement joins TRBV7-2 to TRBJ1-5, with D hard to call. V was clipped by 4 bases and J by 6 bases, with 10 bases between them. Germline V gene sequence: CDR1 SGHTA, CDR2 FQGNSA. The CDR3 consists of 13 residues. The CDR3: CASSSHLGQPQHF. The DNA for the CDR3 is TGTGCCAGCAGCTCCCACCTCGGTCAGCCCCAGCATTTT.

The genes are TRBV7-9 and TRBJ1-1; 10 bases align to TRBD1. The J segment lost 5 bases and the V segment lost 10 bases, leaving 13 bases of the junction unmatched. Germline V lookup: CDR1 SEHNR, CDR2 FQNEAQ (reference sequence). This CDR3 contains 15 residues. The CDR3 protein is CATQARDRGGTEAFF. For the CDR3, the DNA is TGTGCCACCCAAGCCCGGGACAGGGGCGGAACTGAAGCTTTCTTT.